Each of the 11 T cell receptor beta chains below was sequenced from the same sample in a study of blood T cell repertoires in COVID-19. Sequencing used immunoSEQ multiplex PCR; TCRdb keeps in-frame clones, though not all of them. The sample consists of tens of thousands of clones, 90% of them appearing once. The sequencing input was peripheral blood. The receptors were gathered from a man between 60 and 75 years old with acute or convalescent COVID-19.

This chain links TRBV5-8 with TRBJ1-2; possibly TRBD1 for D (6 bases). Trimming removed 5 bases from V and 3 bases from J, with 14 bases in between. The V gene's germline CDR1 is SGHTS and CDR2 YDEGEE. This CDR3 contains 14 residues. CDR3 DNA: TGTGCCAGCAGTTTCCAGGGGTTTGACTATGGCTACACCTTC. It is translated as CASSFQGFDYGYTF.

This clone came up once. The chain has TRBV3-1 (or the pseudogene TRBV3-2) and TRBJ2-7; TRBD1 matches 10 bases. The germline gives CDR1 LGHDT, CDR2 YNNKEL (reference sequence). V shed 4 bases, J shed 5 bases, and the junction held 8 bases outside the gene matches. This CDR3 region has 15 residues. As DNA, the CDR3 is TGTGCCAGCAGCCGTCCGGGACAGGGGATACACGAGCAGTACTTC. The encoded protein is CASSRPGQGIHEQYF.

CDR3 residues: CASSPDSYEQYF. The CDR3 bases are TGTGCCAGCAGCCCGGACAGTTACGAGCAGTACTTC. J is TRBJ2-7 and V is TRBV12-3 or TRBV12-4; D is possibly TRBD1 (6 bases). The CDR3 covers 12 residues. Trimming took 6 bases from V and 4 from J, leaving 10 bases between them.

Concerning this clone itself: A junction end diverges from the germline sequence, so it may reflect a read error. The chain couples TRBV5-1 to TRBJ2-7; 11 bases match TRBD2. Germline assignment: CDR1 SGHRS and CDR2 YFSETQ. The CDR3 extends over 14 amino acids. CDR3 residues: CASSSLPTSGVAFF. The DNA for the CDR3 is TGCGCCAGCAGCTCCCTACCGACTAGCGGGGTCGCCTTCTTC.

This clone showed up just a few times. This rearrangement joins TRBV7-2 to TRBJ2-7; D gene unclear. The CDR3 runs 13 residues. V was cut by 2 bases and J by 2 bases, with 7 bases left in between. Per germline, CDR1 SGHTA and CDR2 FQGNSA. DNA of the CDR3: TGTGCCAGCAGCTTACTGCCGGCCTACGAGCAGTACTTC. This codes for CASSLLPAYEQYF.

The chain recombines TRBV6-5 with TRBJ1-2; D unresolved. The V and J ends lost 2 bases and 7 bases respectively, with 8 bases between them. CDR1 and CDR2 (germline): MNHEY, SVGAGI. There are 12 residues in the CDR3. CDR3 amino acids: CASSYGQTGYTF. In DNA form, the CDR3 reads TGTGCCAGCAGTTACGGGCAGACTGGCTACACCTTC.

CDR3 amino acids: CASSQVPRGAGVNLAKNIQYF. For the CDR3, the DNA is TGTGCCAGCAGCCAAGTCCCCCGGGGGGCGGGGGTTAACCTAGCCAAAAACATTCAGTACTTC. The V and J genes are TRBV4-2 and TRBJ2-4, with D possibly TRBD2 on 7 matching bases. The V end was cut by 1 base, the J end by 0 bases, with 25 bases between. The V gene's germline CDR1 is LGHNA and CDR2 YNFKEQ. There are 21 residues in the CDR3.

The CDR3 DNA sequence: TGTGCCAGCAGTTTAGTTGCGCTGGGACAGTCAAGCTACACCTTC. Amino acids: CASSLVALGQSSYTF. This chain joins TRBV27 and TRBJ1-2; 7 bases fit TRBD1. Germline trimming cut 2 bases from V and 9 bases from J; bases unmatched to any gene: 12. CDR3 size: 15 residues. The germline V gene has CDR1 MNHEY and CDR2 SMNVEV (reference sequence).

The CDR3 region is CASSQVRDKDYGYTF. As DNA, the CDR3 is TGCGCCAGCAGCCAAGTGAGGGATAAGGACTATGGCTACACCTTC. The rearrangement uses TRBV4-1 and TRBJ1-2; D uncertain. CDR3 length: 15 residues. The V end lost 1 base, the J end lost 3 bases, and 12 bases lay between the germline ends. Germline CDR1 MGHRA, CDR2 YSYEKL.

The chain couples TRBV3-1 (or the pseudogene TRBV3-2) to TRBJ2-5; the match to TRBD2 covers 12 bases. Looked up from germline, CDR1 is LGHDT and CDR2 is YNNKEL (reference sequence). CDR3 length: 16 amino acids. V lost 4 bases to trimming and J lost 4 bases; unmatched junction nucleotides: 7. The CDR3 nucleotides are TGTGCCAGCAGCCTGTCAACTAGCGGGGGGAGAGAGACCCAGTACTTC. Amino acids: CASSLSTSGGRETQYF.

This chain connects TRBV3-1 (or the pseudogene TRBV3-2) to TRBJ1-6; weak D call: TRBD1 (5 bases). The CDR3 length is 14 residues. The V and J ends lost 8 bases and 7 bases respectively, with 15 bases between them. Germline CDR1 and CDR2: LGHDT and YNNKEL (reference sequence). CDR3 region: CASWQGRGNSPLHF. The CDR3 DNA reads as TGTGCCAGCTGGCAGGGTCGTGGCAATTCACCCCTCCACTTT.